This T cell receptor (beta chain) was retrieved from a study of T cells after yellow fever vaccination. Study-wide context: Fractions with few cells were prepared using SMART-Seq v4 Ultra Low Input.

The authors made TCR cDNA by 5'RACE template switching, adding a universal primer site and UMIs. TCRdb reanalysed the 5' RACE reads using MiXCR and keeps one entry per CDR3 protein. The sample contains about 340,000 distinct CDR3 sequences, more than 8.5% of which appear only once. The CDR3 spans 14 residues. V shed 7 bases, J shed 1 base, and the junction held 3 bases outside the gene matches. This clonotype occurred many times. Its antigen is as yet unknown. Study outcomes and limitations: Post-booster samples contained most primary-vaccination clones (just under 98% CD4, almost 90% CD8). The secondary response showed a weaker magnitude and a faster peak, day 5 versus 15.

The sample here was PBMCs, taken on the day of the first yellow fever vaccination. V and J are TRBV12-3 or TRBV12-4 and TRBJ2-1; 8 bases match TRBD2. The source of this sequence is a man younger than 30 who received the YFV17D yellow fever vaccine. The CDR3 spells CASTGTRSYNEQFF. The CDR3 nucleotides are TGTGCCAGCACCGGGACTAGGTCCTACAATGAGCAGTTCTTC.